This TCR beta chain originates from a study of blood T cells in healthy people across ages. Every sample had a minimum of 6 million PBMCs isolated. Then a second PCR, running roughly 7 to 11 cycles, was carried out with a sample-barcoded 5' primer and a J-beta primer mix. A single record per CDR3 protein comes from TCRdb applying MiXCR to the 5' RACE reads. The sample shows around 320,000 distinct CDR3 sequences, around 30% of them seen only once. The J segment lost 8 bases and the V segment lost 0 bases, leaving 7 bases of the junction unmatched. CDR3 length equals 15 residues. Per the germline V gene, CDR1 is MNHEY and CDR2 is SMNVEV (reference sequence).

Sequenced sample: blood. This TCR came from a woman in her 70s in good health. The chain uses TRBV27 and TRBJ2-1, with 7 bases that match TRBD2. CDR3 amino acids: CASSLSPRLADEQFF. Here the CDR3 DNA reads TGTGCCAGCAGTTTATCGCCGCGACTAGCCGATGAGCAGTTCTTC.